Following are 14 T cell receptor beta chains from one sample sequenced in a study of cytotoxic CD8 clonotypes in ibrutinib-treated CLL. Clones were sequenced by immunoSEQ multiplex PCR, and TCRdb holds only the in-frame ones, with some missing. The table lists approximately 320,000 clones, 67% of them singletons. The sample here was PBMCs, taken after 36 months of ibrutinib treatment. The origin of the receptors is a human donor with chronic lymphocytic leukemia.

This chain connects TRBV7-3 to TRBJ2-7; D unresolved. The CDR3 has 13 residues. Trimming took off 5 bases at V and 7 bases at J, with 15 bases between the two ends. CDR1 is SGHTA and CDR2 is FQGTGA in the germline V gene. CDR3 DNA: TGTGCCAGCAGCCAATCGAACCTTGGAGAGCAGTACTTC. It yields the protein CASSQSNLGEQYF.

This chain links TRBV14 with TRBJ2-5; D gene unclear. This CDR3 region has 14 residues. Trimming cost V 2 bases and J 2 bases, with 9 bases left between them. Germline V CDR1 and CDR2: SGHDN, FVKESK. CDR3 nucleotides: TGTGCCAGCAGCCAATGGGGTTATCAAGAGACCCAGTACTTC. This codes for CASSQWGYQETQYF.

The chain combines TRBV5-1 with TRBJ1-1; D is perhaps TRBD1 (5 bases). CDR3 length equals 14 residues. Per the germline V gene, CDR1 is SGHRS and CDR2 is YFSETQ. With 0 bases removed from V and 4 bases from J, the gap between germline ends came to 10 bases. This CDR3 is CASSLVAGSTEAFF. Written as DNA, the CDR3 is TGCGCCAGCAGCTTGGTCGCAGGGTCCACTGAAGCTTTCTTT.

This chain joins TRBV11-2 and TRBJ2-5; a weak D match, TRBD2 (6 bases). CDR1 is SGHAT and CDR2 is FQNNGV in the germline V gene. Trimming took off 1 base at V and 7 bases at J, with 13 bases between the two ends. This CDR3 has 14 residues. The CDR3 bases are TGTGCCAGCAGCTTAGTGGGTAGCGGTGTGACCCAGTACTTC. It is translated as CASSLVGSGVTQYF. Filled out from reference TRBV11-2 and TRBJ2-5, the complete variable domain reads EAGVAQSPRYKIIEKRQSVAFWCNPISGHATLYWYQQILGQGPKLLIQFQNNGVVDDSQLPKDRFSAERLKGVDSTLKIQPAKLEDSAVYLCASSLVGSGVTQYFGPGTRLLVL.

This chain uses TRBV19 with TRBJ2-7; D is ambiguous. The germline V gene has CDR1 LNHDA and CDR2 SQIVND (reference sequence). The CDR3 has 14 residues. V shed 3 bases and J shed 6 bases, with 15 bases lying between them. The CDR3 region is CASSMSGPSSEQYF. Written as DNA, the CDR3 is TGTGCCAGTAGTATGTCCGGCCCCTCCAGCGAGCAGTACTTC.

The gene calls are TRBV10-3 and TRBJ1-2; D is undetermined. The length of the CDR3 is 13 residues. V lost 3 bases and J 4 bases, leaving 9 bases between the germline ends. From germline, CDR1 is ENHRY and CDR2 SYGVKD. The CDR3 region is CAISERGSYGYTF. The DNA for the CDR3 is TGTGCCATCAGTGAACGGGGATCCTATGGCTACACCTTC.

The CDR3 reads CASSVLWVTDGTQYF. The CDR3 DNA reads as TGTGCCAGCAGTGTTCTTTGGGTTACCGACGGGACCCAGTACTTC. This chain connects TRBV2 to TRBJ2-5, with D hard to call. CDR3 length: 15 residues. V was shortened by 4 bases and J by 7 bases, with 19 bases between the two germline ends. CDR1 and CDR2 (germline): SNHLY, FYNNEI.

The chain employs TRBV10-3 and TRBJ1-1, with D perhaps TRBD1 (6 bases). Trimming stripped 3 bases from V and 7 bases from J, with 18 bases between. The CDR3 consists of 15 residues. The germline V gene has CDR1 ENHRY and CDR2 SYGVKD. Here the CDR3 reads CAISEDRSLSREAFF. In DNA form, the CDR3 reads TGTGCCATCAGTGAAGACAGGTCGCTTTCACGTGAAGCTTTCTTT.

This chain connects TRBV4-1 to TRBJ2-3; no clear D. Deletions cut 1 base from V and 2 bases from J, with 10 bases between. CDR1 is MGHRA and CDR2 is YSYEKL in the germline V gene. The CDR3 has 15 residues. The CDR3: CASSQAWLSTDTQYF. The CDR3 DNA reads TGCGCCAGCAGCCAAGCATGGCTTTCCACAGATACGCAGTATTTT.

The chain couples TRBV2 to TRBJ1-1; a possible D gene is TRBD1 (5 bases). CDR3 size: 14 residues. Germline CDR1 and CDR2: SNHLY and FYNNEI. The V gene lost 1 base and the J gene lost 6 bases, with 12 bases spanning the gap. The CDR3 sequence is CASSEVGGTAEAFF. As DNA, the CDR3 is TGTGCCAGCAGTGAAGTTGGAGGGACCGCTGAAGCTTTCTTT.

The J gene is TRBJ2-7, the V gene TRBV6-4; 8 positions match TRBD1. V shed 8 bases, J shed 5 bases, and the junction held 14 bases outside the gene matches. Germline-derived CDR1 and CDR2 are MRHNA and SNTAGT. This CDR3 region has 15 residues. In DNA, the CDR3 is TGTGCCAGCCACCCACCCCGGACAGGGTTGGACGAGCAGTACTTC. Its protein is CASHPPRTGLDEQYF.

This clone was found a few times. The V call is TRBV7-2, the J call TRBJ2-1; the D is unclear. V dropped 1 base and J dropped 0 bases, with 16 bases sitting between them. Germline V CDR1 and CDR2: SGHTA, FQGNSA. This CDR3 comprises 18 residues. Here the CDR3 reads CASSLVSTVISSYNEQFF. The CDR3 DNA sequence: TGTGCCAGCAGCTTAGTATCCACGGTCATTTCCTCCTACAATGAGCAGTTCTTC.

The chain employs TRBV9 and TRBJ2-2; D ambiguous. From germline, CDR1 is SGDLS and CDR2 YYNGEE. The CDR3 runs to 13 residues. V lost 0 bases and J 7 bases, leaving 7 bases between the germline ends. CDR3 protein: CASSVADNGELFF. DNA for the CDR3: TGTGCCAGCAGCGTAGCTGATAACGGGGAGCTGTTTTTT.

The chain is built from TRBV5-1 and TRBJ1-2, with 8 bases matching TRBD1. With 4 bases clipped from V and 4 bases from J, the junction kept 6 bases outside the gene matches. CDR3 length equals 14 residues. CDR1 SGHRS and CDR2 YFSETQ come from the germline V gene. The chain's CDR3 is CASSQGTGFYGYTF. In DNA form, the CDR3 reads TGCGCCAGCAGCCAGGGGACAGGTTTCTATGGCTACACCTTC.